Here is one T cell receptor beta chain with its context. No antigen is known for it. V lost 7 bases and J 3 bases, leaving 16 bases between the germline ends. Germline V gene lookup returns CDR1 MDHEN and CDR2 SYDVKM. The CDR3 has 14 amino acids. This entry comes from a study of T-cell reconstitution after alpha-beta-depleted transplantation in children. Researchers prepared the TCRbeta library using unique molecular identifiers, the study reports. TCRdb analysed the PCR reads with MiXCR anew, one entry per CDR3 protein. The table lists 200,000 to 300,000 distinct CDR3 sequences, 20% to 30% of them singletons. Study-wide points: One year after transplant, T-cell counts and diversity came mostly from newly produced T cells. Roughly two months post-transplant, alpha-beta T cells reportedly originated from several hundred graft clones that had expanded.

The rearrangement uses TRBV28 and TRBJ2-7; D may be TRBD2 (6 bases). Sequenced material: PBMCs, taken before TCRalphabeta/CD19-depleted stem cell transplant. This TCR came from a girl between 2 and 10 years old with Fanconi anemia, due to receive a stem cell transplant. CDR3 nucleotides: TGTGCCAGCAACGGCGTCGGAGCGGGCTACGAGCAGTACTTC. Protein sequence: CASNGVGAGYEQYF.